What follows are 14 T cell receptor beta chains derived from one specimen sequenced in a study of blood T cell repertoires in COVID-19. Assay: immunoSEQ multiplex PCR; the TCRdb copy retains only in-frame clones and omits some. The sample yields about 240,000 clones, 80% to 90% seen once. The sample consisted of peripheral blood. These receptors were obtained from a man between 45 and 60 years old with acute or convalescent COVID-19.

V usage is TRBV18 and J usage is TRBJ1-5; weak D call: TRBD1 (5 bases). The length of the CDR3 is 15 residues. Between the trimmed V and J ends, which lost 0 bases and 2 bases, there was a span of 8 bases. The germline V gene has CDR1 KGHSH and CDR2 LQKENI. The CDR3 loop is CASSPPGGGNQPQHF. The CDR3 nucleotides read TGTGCCAGCTCACCACCCGGGGGTGGCAATCAGCCCCAGCATTTT.

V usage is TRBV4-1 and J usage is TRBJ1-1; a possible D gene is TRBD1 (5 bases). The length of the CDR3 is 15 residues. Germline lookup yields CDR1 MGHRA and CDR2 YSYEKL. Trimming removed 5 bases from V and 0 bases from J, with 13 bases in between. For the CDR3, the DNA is TGCGCCAGCAGCAAAAGCAGGGAAGTGAACACTGAAGCTTTCTTT. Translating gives CASSKSREVNTEAFF.

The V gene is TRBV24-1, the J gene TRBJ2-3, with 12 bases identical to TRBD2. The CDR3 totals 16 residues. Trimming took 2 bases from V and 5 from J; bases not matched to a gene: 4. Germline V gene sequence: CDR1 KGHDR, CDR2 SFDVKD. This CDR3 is CATSDSSGRGRDTQYF. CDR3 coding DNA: TGTGCCACCAGTGATTCTAGCGGGAGGGGGAGAGATACGCAGTATTTT.

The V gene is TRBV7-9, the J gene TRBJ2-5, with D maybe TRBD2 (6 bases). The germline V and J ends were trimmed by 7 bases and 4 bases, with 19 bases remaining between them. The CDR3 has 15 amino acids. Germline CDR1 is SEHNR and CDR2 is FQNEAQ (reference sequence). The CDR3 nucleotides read TGTGCCAGCAACGTAGGCGGGGAGGTTCGAGAGACCCAGTACTTC. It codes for CASNVGGEVRETQYF. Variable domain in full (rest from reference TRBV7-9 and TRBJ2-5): DTGVSQNPRHKITKRGQNVTFRCDPISEHNRLYWYRQTLGQGPEFLTYFQNEAQLEKSRLLSDRFSAERPKGSFSTLEIQRTEQGDSAMYLCASNVGGEVRETQYFGPGTRLLVL.

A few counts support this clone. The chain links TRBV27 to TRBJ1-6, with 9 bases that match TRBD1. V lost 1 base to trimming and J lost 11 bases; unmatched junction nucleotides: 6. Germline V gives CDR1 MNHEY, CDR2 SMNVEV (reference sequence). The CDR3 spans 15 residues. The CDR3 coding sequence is TGTGCCAGCAGTTTATACGGGACAGGGACAACACCCCTCCACTTT. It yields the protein CASSLYGTGTTPLHF.

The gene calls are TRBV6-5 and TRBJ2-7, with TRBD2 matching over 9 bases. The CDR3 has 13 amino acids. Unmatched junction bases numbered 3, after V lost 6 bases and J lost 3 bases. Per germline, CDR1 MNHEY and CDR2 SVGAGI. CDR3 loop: CASRVAGDYEQYF. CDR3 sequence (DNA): TGTGCCAGCAGGGTAGCGGGAGACTACGAGCAGTACTTC.

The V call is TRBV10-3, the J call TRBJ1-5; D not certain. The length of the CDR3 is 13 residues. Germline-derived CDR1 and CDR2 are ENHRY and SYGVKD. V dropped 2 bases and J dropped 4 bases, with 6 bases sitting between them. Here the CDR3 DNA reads TGTGCCATCAGTGAGGAGATTAATCAGCCCCAGCATTTT. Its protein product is CAISEEINQPQHF.

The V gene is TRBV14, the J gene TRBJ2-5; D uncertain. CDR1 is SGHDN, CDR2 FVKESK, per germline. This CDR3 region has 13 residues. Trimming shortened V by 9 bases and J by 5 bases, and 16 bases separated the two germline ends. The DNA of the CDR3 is TGTGCCAGACCCAGCGCCTCTACGGAGACCCAGTACTTC. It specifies CARPSASTETQYF.

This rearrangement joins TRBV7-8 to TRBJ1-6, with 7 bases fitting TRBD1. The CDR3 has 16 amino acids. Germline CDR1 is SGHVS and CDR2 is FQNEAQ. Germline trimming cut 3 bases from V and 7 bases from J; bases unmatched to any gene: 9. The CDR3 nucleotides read TGTGCCAGCAGCTTGCAGGACAGGACTCCCAATTCACCCCTCCACTTT. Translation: CASSLQDRTPNSPLHF.

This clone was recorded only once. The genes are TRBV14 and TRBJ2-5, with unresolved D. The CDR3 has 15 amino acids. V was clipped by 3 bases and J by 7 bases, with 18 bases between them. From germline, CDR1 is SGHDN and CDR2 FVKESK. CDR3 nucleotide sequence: TGTGCCAGCAGCCACAGATCGGGTCGGCCGGGGACCCAGTACTTC. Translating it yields CASSHRSGRPGTQYF.

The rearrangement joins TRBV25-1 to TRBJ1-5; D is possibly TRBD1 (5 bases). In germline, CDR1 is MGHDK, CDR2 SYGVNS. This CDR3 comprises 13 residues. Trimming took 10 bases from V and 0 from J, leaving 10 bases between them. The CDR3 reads CATQGYSNQPQHF. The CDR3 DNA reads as TGTGCCACCCAGGGCTATAGCAATCAGCCCCAGCATTTT.

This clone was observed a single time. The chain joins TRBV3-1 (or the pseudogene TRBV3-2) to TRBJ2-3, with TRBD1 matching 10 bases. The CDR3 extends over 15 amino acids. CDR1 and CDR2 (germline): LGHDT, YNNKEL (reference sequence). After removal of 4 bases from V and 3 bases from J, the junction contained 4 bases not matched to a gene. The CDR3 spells CASSLGQGGTDTQYF. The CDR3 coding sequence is TGTGCCAGCAGCCTCGGACAGGGGGGGACAGATACGCAGTATTTT.

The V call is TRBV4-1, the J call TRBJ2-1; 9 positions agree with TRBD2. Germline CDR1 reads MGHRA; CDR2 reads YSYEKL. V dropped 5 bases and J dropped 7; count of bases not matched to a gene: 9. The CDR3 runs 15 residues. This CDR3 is CASSSGLAGVNEQFF. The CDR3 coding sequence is TGCGCCAGCAGCTCGGGACTAGCAGGAGTTAATGAGCAGTTCTTC.

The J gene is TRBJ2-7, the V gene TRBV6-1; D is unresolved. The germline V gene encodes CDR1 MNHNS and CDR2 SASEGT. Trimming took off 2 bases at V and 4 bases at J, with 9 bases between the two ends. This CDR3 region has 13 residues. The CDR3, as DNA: TGTGCCAGCAGTGAAAACGGGTTTTACGAGCAGTACTTC. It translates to CASSENGFYEQYF.